These 8 T cell receptor beta chains came from one sample sequenced in a study of human CD8 memory T cell subsets. UMI-labeled 5' RACE was the method by which TCR beta libraries were made. TCRdb reworked the 5' RACE reads into one entry per CDR3 protein, no DNA. This sample's clone table lists under 6,000 distinct CDR3 sequences. With exhausted-like traits, TPEX cells were early memory CD8+ T cells that were CCR7+ PD-1+ TIGIT+. Material: CD8+ T cells from PBMCs. Receptors were obtained from a human donor in good health.

The chain has TRBV6-1 and TRBJ1-2; as DNA is missing, the TRBD1 call by TCRdb cannot be tested. The CDR3 contains 15 residues. Per the germline V gene, CDR1 is MNHNS and CDR2 is SASEGT. CDR3 loop: CASSELLGGAYGYTF.

This chain connects TRBV27 to TRBJ2-7. Germline-derived CDR1 and CDR2 are MNHEY and SMNVEV (reference sequence). The CDR3 has 13 residues. CDR3 region: CASSLGESYEQYF.

This clonotype is called medium-sized based on its frequency. The chain combines TRBV27 with TRBJ1-1; the TRBD1 assignment by TCRdb is unverifiable without DNA. CDR1 MNHEY and CDR2 SMNVEV come from the germline V gene (reference sequence). The CDR3 consists of 14 residues. The CDR3 here is CASSPTRGNTEAFF.

The V and J genes are TRBV27 and TRBJ1-1. This CDR3 is built from 13 residues. Germline lookup yields CDR1 MNHEY and CDR2 SMNVEV (reference sequence). The CDR3 here is CASSLGARTEAFF.

This chain joins TRBV4-2 and TRBJ2-1. Germline lookup yields CDR1 LGHNA and CDR2 YNFKEQ. The CDR3 spans 15 residues. CDR3 region: CASSQDLMLYNEQFF.

The chain is built from TRBV29-1 and TRBJ2-2; the D gene TCRdb calls, TRBD2, cannot be checked with no DNA. CDR1 and CDR2 (germline): SQVTM, ANQGSEA. The CDR3 runs to 12 residues. The CDR3 loop is CSVRLVTGELFF.

The CDR3 reads CASSHGTGAEAFF. The chain is built from TRBV2 and TRBJ1-1; without DNA, the TCRdb call of TRBD1 cannot be checked. The germline gives CDR1 SNHLY, CDR2 FYNNEI. The CDR3 extends over 13 amino acids.

The gene calls are TRBV9 and TRBJ2-1. The CDR3 spans 13 residues. Germline V gene data show CDR1 as SGDLS and CDR2 as YYNGEE. CDR3 sequence: CASSVVNGDEQFF.